This record looks at one T cell receptor (beta chain) sequence and its context. The data stem from a study of blood T cell repertoires in COVID-19. Original handling: Quantification of nucleated cells was approximated via reference gene primer amplification. Produced via immunoSEQ multiplex PCR; TCRdb's table is partial and in-frame only. The V and J calls and clone size come from that table; D and trimming were worked out from the DNA. The sample has approximately 270,000 clones, around 92% seen once. Those enrolled, adults aged roughly 18 to 95 years, came from some 23 US areas. Donors were grouped by their self-reported clinical history. Two negative PCRs, clearance, or symptom resolution were required of recovered Cohort 3 donors. The CDR3 runs 16 residues. From germline, CDR1 is KGHDR and CDR2 SFDVKD. J lost 1 base, V lost 5 bases, and 2 bases had no gene match.

The source is a woman aged 60-75 years who had recovered from COVID-19. The specimen sequenced was PBMCs or T cells enriched from blood (not recorded which). The rearrangement links TRBV24-1 to TRBJ2-1; TRBD2 aligns across 12 bases. This chain's CDR3 is CATSGLAGGSYNEQFF. The CDR3 DNA sequence: TGTGCCACCAGTGGGCTAGCGGGGGGGTCCTACAATGAGCAGTTCTTC.